This T cell receptor beta chain was sequenced for a study of blood T cell repertoires in COVID-19. Overall study context: The cDNA or gDNA used as material had been derived from T cells, B-cell-depleted T cells, or PBMCs.

The assay was immunoSEQ multiplex PCR, and TCRdb's table has in-frame clones only and misses some. The sample lists 120,000 to 150,000 clones; around 82% were seen once. The CDR3 runs 16 residues. CDR1 and CDR2 from the germline V gene are GTSNPN and SVGIG (reference sequence). V shed 3 bases and J shed 3 bases, with 20 bases lying between them. Material for sequencing was PBMCs or T cells enriched from blood (not recorded which). V gene TRBV30 combines with J gene TRBJ1-1, with D hard to call. The sequence was collected from a man aged 35-49 years with acute COVID-19. The CDR3 is CAWRRTQGWGHTEAFF. In DNA, the CDR3 is TGTGCCTGGAGGCGGACTCAAGGGTGGGGTCACACTGAAGCTTTCTTT.